Presented here are 27 T cell receptor beta chains from one specimen sequenced in a study of beta chain features in type 1 diabetes. Notes on the study in general: Type 1 diabetes patients showed a moderate but significant shortening of TCRB CDR3s in all four CD4+ subsets.

Their specific antigens are unknown. The authors reverse transcribed all of the isolated RNA, so sequencing captured expressed TCRB transcripts. The method was immunoSEQ multiplex PCR; TCRdb's version includes in-frame clones alone and lacks a portion of them. The table lists about 400,000 clones, 10% to 15% of them singletons. Sample: naive CD4+ T cells from blood. These receptors originate from a woman aged 18-29 years with type 1 diabetes.

There are a few counts of this clone. The chain recombines TRBV27 with TRBJ1-1; D is unresolved. CDR1 and CDR2 (germline): MNHEY, SMNVEV (reference sequence). Between the trimmed V and J ends, which lost 1 base and 3 bases, there was a span of 6 bases. The CDR3 sequence is 13 residues long. The CDR3 region is CASSLWAYTEAFF. As DNA, the CDR3 is TGTGCCAGCAGTTTATGGGCGTACACTGAAGCTTTCTTT.

A few counts support this clone. The chain carries TRBV18 and TRBJ1-3; 7 bases are shared with TRBD1. This CDR3 region has 14 residues. The V gene end was trimmed by 3 bases and the J gene end by 6 bases; junction bases not matched to a gene: 5. The germline V gene encodes CDR1 KGHSH and CDR2 LQKENI. CDR3 coding DNA: TGTGCCAGCTCACCGACGGACAGGCTAAACACCATATATTTT. Its translation: CASSPTDRLNTIYF.

This chain uses TRBV5-6 with TRBJ1-4; no reliable D call. This CDR3 comprises 12 residues. V dropped 0 bases and J dropped 10 bases, with 7 bases sitting between them. Germline CDR1 SGHDT, CDR2 YYEEEE. CDR3 amino acids: CASSLVSGKLFF. CDR3 nucleotide sequence: TGTGCCAGCAGCTTGGTATCGGGAAAACTGTTTTTT.

The J gene is TRBJ1-1, the V gene TRBV5-4, with TRBD1 matching over 10 bases. Germline trimming cut 4 bases from V and 5 bases from J; bases unmatched to any gene: 8. The germline gives CDR1 SGHNT, CDR2 YYREEE (reference sequence). CDR3 length: 15 residues. The CDR3 bases are TGTGCCAGCAGCCCAAAGGACAGGGGGGGAACTGAAGCTTTCTTT. Protein product: CASSPKDRGGTEAFF.

The sample holds a few counts of this clone. The chain is built from TRBV18 and TRBJ1-1; D is undetermined. Looked up from germline, CDR1 is KGHSH and CDR2 is LQKENI. V was cut by 3 bases and J by 1 base, with 6 bases left in between. The CDR3 has 13 residues. The CDR3 reads CASSPGSNTEAFF. CDR3 DNA: TGTGCCAGCTCACCCGGGTCGAACACTGAAGCTTTCTTT. The whole variable domain, remainder taken from reference TRBV18 and TRBJ1-1, is NAGVMQNPRHLVRRRGQEARLRCSPMKGHSHVYWYRQLPEEGLKFMVYLQKENIIDESGMPKERFSAEFPKEGPSILRIQQVVRGDSAAYFCASSPGSNTEAFFGQGTRLTVV.

V gene TRBV5-1 combines with J gene TRBJ2-3; 13 nucleotides line up with TRBD2. Trimming at V came to 4 bases and at J to 2 bases, leaving 4 bases not matched to a gene. The CDR3 is 16 amino acids. Germline CDR1 reads SGHRS; CDR2 reads YFSETQ. In DNA form, the CDR3 reads TGCGCCAGCAGCAATGGACTAGCGGGGGTCACAGATACGCAGTATTTT. It is translated as CASSNGLAGVTDTQYF.

In its sample, this clone was seen a few times. The chain joins TRBV28 to TRBJ2-1; 14 bases fit TRBD2. Germline V gene data show CDR1 as MDHEN and CDR2 as SYDVKM. This CDR3 has 16 amino acids. J gave up 6 bases and V 6 bases, and 7 bases lay outside the gene matches. The CDR3 loop is CASSPSGTSGSNEQFF. The CDR3, as DNA: TGTGCCAGCAGCCCTTCCGGGACTAGCGGGAGCAATGAGCAGTTCTTC.

This clone was counted a few times. J is TRBJ2-7 and V is TRBV7-9, with TRBD1 matching over 10 bases. Trimming took 5 bases from V and 5 from J; bases not matched to a gene: 6. This CDR3 has 14 amino acids. The germline V gene encodes CDR1 SEHNR and CDR2 FQNEAQ (reference sequence). The CDR3 region has the DNA TGTGCCAGCAGCCCCCGGGACAGGGGCCACGAGCAGTACTTC. Amino acids: CASSPRDRGHEQYF.

The V and J genes are TRBV5-4 and TRBJ2-1; D is possibly TRBD2 (6 bases). Looked up from germline, CDR1 is SGHNT and CDR2 is YYREEE (reference sequence). Trimming removed 1 base from V and 0 bases from J, with 23 bases in between. The CDR3 runs to 20 residues. CDR3 bases: TGTGCCAGCAGCTTGCCCCTAGCCGCTTTCGGGAGTTCCTCCTACAATGAGCAGTTCTTC. Translation gives CASSLPLAAFGSSSYNEQFF.

This clone occurred a few times. The rearrangement links TRBV6-1 to TRBJ1-2; 7 nucleotides match TRBD1. The CDR3 runs 13 residues. V was clipped by 3 bases and J by 3 bases; unmatched bases: 1. Germline V CDR1 and CDR2: MNHNS, SASEGT. This chain's CDR3 is CASSEQGDYGYTF. Here the CDR3 DNA reads TGTGCCAGCAGTGAGCAGGGGGACTATGGCTACACCTTC.

This clone has only a few counts. This chain uses TRBV6-6 with TRBJ1-1; weak D call: TRBD1 (5 bases). CDR1 MNHNY and CDR2 SVGAGI come from the germline V gene (reference sequence). This CDR3 comprises 15 residues. Trimming left V 5 bases short and J 5 bases short, with 18 bases between. The chain's CDR3 is CASSPGVPGRTEAFF. As DNA, the CDR3 is TGTGCCAGCAGTCCGGGGGTCCCGGGAAGGACTGAAGCTTTCTTT.

This clone was counted a few times. The V and J genes are TRBV29-1 and TRBJ2-7, with 10 bases lining up with TRBD2. Trimming cost V 5 bases and J 5 bases; bases outside gene matches: 3. The CDR3 is made up of 12 amino acids. From germline, CDR1 is SQVTM and CDR2 ANQGSEA. CDR3 sequence: CSVRLAGDEQYF. The CDR3 DNA follows: TGCAGCGTTCGGCTAGCGGGAGACGAGCAGTACTTC.

The sample holds a few counts of this clone. The V gene is TRBV6-4, the J gene TRBJ2-7, with D perhaps matching TRBD1 (6 bases). This CDR3 contains 14 residues. V lost 6 bases to trimming and J lost 7 bases, with 19 bases between them. Germline V gives CDR1 MRHNA, CDR2 SNTAGT. The CDR3 coding sequence is TGTGCCAGCAGAAGACAGGATTCTACGGGGGAGCAGTACTTC. Its translation is CASRRQDSTGEQYF.

V usage is TRBV2 and J usage is TRBJ2-1; 7 bases are a match to TRBD2. V trimming: 4 bases; J trimming: 0 bases; junction bases outside the gene matches: 6. Germline values: CDR1 SNHLY, CDR2 FYNNEI. This CDR3 has 16 residues. CDR3 region: CASSVLGGGSYNEQFF. The CDR3 DNA reads TGTGCCAGCAGTGTTTTAGGCGGGGGCTCCTACAATGAGCAGTTCTTC.

This clone was counted only a few times. The J gene is TRBJ1-1, the V gene TRBV30; unclear D gene. The CDR3 length is 13 residues. Germline V gene sequence: CDR1 GTSNPN, CDR2 SVGIG (reference sequence). The V end was cut by 2 bases, the J end by 1 base, with 8 bases between. The chain's CDR3 is CAWSFWRNTEAFF. The DNA for the CDR3 is TGTGCCTGGAGTTTTTGGAGGAACACTGAAGCTTTCTTT.

This clone has more than one count but fewer than ten. The chain recombines TRBV4-3 with TRBJ2-5, with no clear D. The CDR3 totals 14 residues. Germline assignment: CDR1 LGHNA and CDR2 YSLEER. Trimming took 2 bases from V and 4 from J, leaving 11 bases between them. For the CDR3, the DNA is TGCGCCAGCAGCCAAAACCGACCGGGAGAGACCCAGTACTTC. Protein sequence: CASSQNRPGETQYF.

Concerning this clone itself: Other DNA sequences within the sample encode an identical CDR3. The chain links TRBV28 to TRBJ2-7; possibly TRBD2 for D (6 bases). V gave up 3 bases and J gave up 3 bases, with 6 bases separating them. The CDR3 length is 12 residues. Germline V lookup: CDR1 MDHEN, CDR2 SYDVKM. CDR3 sequence (DNA): TGTGCCAGCAGTTTGCGGGGCTACGAGCAGTACTTC. Translation gives CASSLRGYEQYF. Complete variable domain (other parts from reference TRBV28 and TRBJ2-7): DVKVTQSSRYLVKRTGEKVFLECVQDMDHENMFWYRQDPGLGLRLIYFSYDVKMKEKGDIPEGYSVSREKKERFSLILESASTNQTSMYLCASSLRGYEQYFGPGTRLTVT.

This clone has just a few counts. The genes are TRBV19 and TRBJ2-7; TRBD2 might be the D (6 bases). V was clipped by 5 bases and J by 4 bases, with 15 bases between them. Germline CDR1 reads LNHDA; CDR2 reads SQIVND (reference sequence). The CDR3 runs to 14 residues. CDR3 nucleotide sequence: TGTGCCAGTAGTCCCGGACTAAGGACGTACGAGCAGTACTTC. It yields the protein CASSPGLRTYEQYF.

This clone turned up a few times. The chain joins TRBV6-5 to TRBJ2-1; tentative D call: TRBD1 (6 bases). Looked up from germline, CDR1 is MNHEY and CDR2 is SVGAGI. Trimming cost V 2 bases and J 10 bases, with 15 bases left between them. This CDR3 comprises 14 residues. The CDR3 nucleotides read TGTGCCAGCAGTTACCGGGACAAAGAGGGCGAGCAGTTCTTC. It yields the protein CASSYRDKEGEQFF.

The V and J genes are TRBV28 and TRBJ1-4; maybe TRBD1 (5 bases). Germline-derived CDR1 and CDR2 are MDHEN and SYDVKM. This CDR3 is built from 15 residues. The ends were cut back, 6 bases at V and 8 bases at J, with 19 bases in the middle. The CDR3 nucleotides read TGTGCCAGCAGAACCGGGGGTGCTGGGGGAGAAAAACTGTTTTTT. It specifies CASRTGGAGGEKLFF.

CDR3 coding DNA: TGTGCCAGCGCCCGGGACAGTGTCGCAGATACGCAGTATTTT. Its translation is CASARDSVADTQYF. The chain joins TRBV25-1 to TRBJ2-3; TRBD1 aligns across 7 bases. V lost 8 bases and J lost 4; bases outside the gene matches: 9. The CDR3 is made up of 14 amino acids. Germline CDR1 is MGHDK and CDR2 is SYGVNS.

This clone showed up just a few times. J is TRBJ1-4 and V is TRBV5-6; D is possibly TRBD1 (6 bases). Trimming stripped 4 bases from V and 9 bases from J, with 10 bases between. The V gene's germline CDR1 is SGHDT and CDR2 YYEEEE. CDR3 length equals 12 residues. CDR3 region: CASSIGQKKLFF. CDR3 DNA: TGTGCCAGCAGCATTGGACAGAAAAAACTGTTTTTT.

This clone was detected only a few times. The V and J genes are TRBV18 and TRBJ2-6, with D perhaps TRBD2 (6 bases). Germline CDR1 KGHSH, CDR2 LQKENI. This CDR3 has 15 amino acids. V was cut by 6 bases and J by 0 bases, with 9 bases left in between. CDR3 in amino acids: CASSPGVSGANVLTF. The DNA of the CDR3 is TGTGCCAGCTCCCCGGGGGTCTCTGGGGCCAACGTCCTGACTTTC.

The chain links TRBV6-6 to TRBJ2-7; D is unresolved. Germline V gene data show CDR1 as MNHNY and CDR2 as SVGAGI (reference sequence). The germline V and J ends were trimmed by 5 bases and 2 bases, with 13 bases remaining between them. The CDR3 contains 14 residues. CDR3 in DNA: TGTGCCAGCAGTGCGAAGCTAACTCCCTACGAGCAGTACTTC. Its translation is CASSAKLTPYEQYF.

A remark on this clone: The sample holds other DNA sequences that translate to the same CDR3. The chain has TRBV29-1 and TRBJ2-3; a possible D gene is TRBD1 (6 bases). Trimming took off 5 bases at V and 2 bases at J, with 17 bases between the two ends. Germline CDR1 SQVTM, CDR2 ANQGSEA. The length of the CDR3 is 15 residues. The CDR3 coding sequence is TGCAGCGTTTACCCGACAGGACTGGCCACAGATACGCAGTATTTT. Translation: CSVYPTGLATDTQYF.

The chain uses TRBV10-3 and TRBJ2-1; D perhaps matches TRBD1 (5 bases). With 1 base removed from V and 15 bases from J, the gap between germline ends came to 13 bases. The CDR3 extends over 12 amino acids. Germline assignment: CDR1 ENHRY and CDR2 SYGVKD. This chain's CDR3 is CAISELDTHRFF. The CDR3 bases are TGTGCCATCAGTGAGTTGGACACCCACCGGTTCTTC.

The chain couples TRBV18 to TRBJ1-1; possibly TRBD1 for D (6 bases). The CDR3 extends over 15 amino acids. Germline V gene sequence: CDR1 KGHSH, CDR2 LQKENI. V was shortened by 3 bases and J by 4 bases, with 15 bases between the two germline ends. The CDR3 sequence is CASSPGAGVGTEAFF. As DNA, the CDR3 is TGTGCCAGCTCACCTGGGGCAGGGGTGGGCACTGAAGCTTTCTTT.